The T cell receptor (beta chain) under discussion was sequenced for a study of cytomegalovirus exposure and HLA in healthy donors. Study as a whole: Some 85 million unique TCRs, all from HLA-typed donors, were included in an early release of the data.

The donors, nominally healthy at sampling, likely had unrecorded immune exposures. Study-level points and caveats: It emerged from a later analysis that several of the most significant clusters appeared to be linked to common viral pathogens. In vitro experiments confirmed that three CMV-associated chains were specific for CMV antigens.

Remarks on this clone: Its target is unknown.

The PCR had 60 Vbeta and 13 Jbeta primers. Data came from immunoSEQ multiplex PCR; TCRdb stores just in-frame clones and leaves some out. The sample lists approximately 140,000 clones; 60% to 85% were seen once. The clonotype was recovered from a woman aged 40-49 years in good health and CMV-seronegative. Sequenced material: PBMCs.

The CDR3 nucleotides are TGTGCCAGCAGCATTAGCGGGGGGTCTAGCACAGATACGCAGTATTTT. It translates to CASSISGGSSTDTQYF. The chain is built from TRBV7-9 and TRBJ2-3; TRBD2 aligns across 10 bases. Germline V gives CDR1 SEHNR, CDR2 FQNEAQ (reference sequence). The CDR3 consists of 16 residues. V trimming: 5 bases; J trimming: 0 bases; junction bases outside the gene matches: 5.